This paragraph covers one T cell receptor beta chain sequence. Its antigen specificity is not known. One base away there is no much larger clone; base qualities are not given. These data originate in a study of identical twins (dated by TCRdb to the mid-2010s). Turning to the overall study: TCR alpha and beta repertoires from monozygotic twins, unrelated adults of various ages and cord blood were deep-sequenced to test whether fetal clonotypes persist. Replicate twin experiments were performed at different times using different library preparation protocols to rule out contamination. Beyond this particular receptor, the publication reports: In monozygotic twins, recombination models systematically underestimated out-of-frame TCR alpha sharing, but the models matched the sharing seen between unrelated individuals. Conclusions relied on cross-sectional statistical analysis, since the same donors could not be followed over many years. Zero-insertion analyses could be partly confounded by invariant T cells such as MAIT and iNKT, although diverse VJ usage argued against such confounding for most clonotypes. A weaker excess of twin sharing was found in beta out-of-frame sequences because the signal-to-noise ratio was lowered by fewer shared sequences. Compared with coincidental sharing between unrelated individuals, out-of-frame TCR alpha sequences shared between twins showed an excess of sequences with low generation probability. Fewer insertions were carried by abundant cord blood beta clonotypes, a similar but weaker trend appeared in young adult naive repertoires, and no such trend appeared in memory repertoires.

Germline trimming: 6 bases from V, 2 bases from J; junction bases outside gene matches: 13. Counted from cysteine to phenylalanine, this CDR3 has 16 amino acids. Kept here is only the CDR3 DNA, which spans 48 bases and is read in frame from base 1. Via the germline V gene, CDR1 is ENHRY and CDR2 SYGVKD. Library creation used 5' RACE. The sequencer listed for this sample is Illumina HiSeq 2000. Template switching introduced a universal primer binding site; the final cDNA contained a unique molecular identifier, enabling accurate counting of TCR cDNA molecules. Specific primers in the conserved constant-segment region were used to synthesize first-strand cDNA for the TCR alpha and beta chains. To control for contamination, every cDNA library was double barcoded, receiving both a SMART-Mk sample barcode and Illumina barcodes. TruSeq adapter sequences and Illumina sample barcodes were added in two successive PCR steps. The TCR alpha and beta cDNA libraries were sequenced on the Illumina HiSeq platform using custom primers. Per the source publication's procedure: MiGEC processed the raw reads to extract unique molecular identifiers, while MiXCR was used to determine the CDR3 positions. For each individual, recombination models were inferred using an EM algorithm with the repgenHMM and IGoR tools. The analysis of shared clonotypes was done with the tcR package in R, with sharing normalized by the product of cloneset sizes. To study raw recombination without the effects of thymic and clonal selection, out-of-frame nonproductive sequences were analyzed. The public sequencing data were trimmed at Q25 with fastp and processed into clonotypes with MiXCR by TCRdb, which kept only in-frame beta chains. Merged by CDR3 protein, the rows form single entries marked with the most common genes and DNA. Here the V and J calls rest on TCRdb's processing, not on the authors' analysis. The sample table lists under 900,000 distinct CDR3 sequences, roughly 12% of them with a count of one. Clones ranked in the top ten supply around 1.5% of the sample.

Every donor was a healthy Caucasian. The twin cohort consisted of three pairs of female monozygotic twins, all aged roughly 18 to 29 years. The RNA used for TCR libraries was isolated from peripheral blood mononuclear cells. The same data also went into a second study, on yellow fever vaccine responses in identical twins. As noted in the second study: According to the authors, the vaccine-induced T cell response in identical twins seemed to be partly convergent and partly specific to each individual. In identical twins, the study followed T cell clones that responded to the vaccine with precision.

This receptor was identified in a woman aged 18-30 years in good health. The chain is assembled from TRBV10-3 and TRBJ2-7, and 7 junction bases match TRBD2. The sequenced sample consisted of PBMCs. The CDR3 corresponds to CAIRVTAGVDPYEQYF. The sequenced DNA: TGTGCCATCAGAGTGACGGCGGGAGTAGACCCCTACGAGCAGTACTTC.